What follows describes a single T cell receptor beta chain. Germline lookup yields CDR1 SGHNT and CDR2 YENEEA. Trimming removed 1 base at V and 2 bases at J, with 11 bases between. The CDR3 runs to 15 residues. Time point of the sample: pre-treatment sample, taken before nivolumab and TIL therapy. The entry originates in a study of TIL therapy for anti-PD-1-resistant metastatic lung cancer. At the level of the study: Tumor harvest preceded PD-1/PD-L1 blockade, followed by nivolumab treatment. Tumors had a median PD-L1 proportion score of 4.5% to 7%. Most patients had lung adenocarcinoma; a few tumors were EGFR-mutant, two ALK-rearranged; half smoked currently or formerly. Median tumor mutation burden was under 1.9 mutations per megabase.

Sequencing used immunoSEQ v3. Sequenced by immunoSEQ multiplex PCR; TCRdb stores in-frame clones only, minus some. The sample has about 55,000 clones, about 81% seen once; the top ten hold roughly 3%. The sample consisted of blood, taken at baseline. This chain links TRBV11-3 with TRBJ2-5; tentatively, D is TRBD1 or TRBD2 (5 bases each). The clonotype was recovered from a person between 25 and 80 years old with non-small cell lung cancer. Written as DNA, the CDR3 is TGTGCCAGCAGCTTAGGAGGGGACGGGCAAGAGACCCAGTACTTC. Its translation is CASSLGGDGQETQYF.